The 27 T cell receptor beta chains presented below share a single source sample, sequenced in a study of OX40 agonist ivuxolimab in advanced cancers. The data were produced by immunoSEQ multiplex PCR, yet TCRdb's version contains in-frame clones alone and is incomplete. The table lists tens of thousands of clones, approximately 86% of them singletons. Material: CD4+ or CD8+ T cells sorted from blood, obtained in a trial of the OX40 agonist ivuxolimab. These receptors all stem from an adult with an advanced solid tumor such as melanoma, head and neck, liver or kidney cancer.

The chain links TRBV27 to TRBJ2-6; D not certain. CDR1 and CDR2 (germline): MNHEY, SMNVEV (reference sequence). Trimming took off 7 bases at V and 0 bases at J, with 7 bases between the two ends. This CDR3 is 14 amino acids long. Written as DNA, the CDR3 is TGTGCCAGCACGGTTTCCTCTGGGGCCAACGTCCTGACTTTC. Its protein is CASTVSSGANVLTF.

The chain carries TRBV13 and TRBJ1-2; D gene ambiguous. Trimming removed 5 bases from V and 4 bases from J, with 11 bases in between. This CDR3 spans 13 amino acids. Germline V gives CDR1 PRHDT, CDR2 FYEKMQ (reference sequence). CDR3 sequence: CASSLQGRYGYTF. CDR3 nucleotides: TGTGCCAGCAGCCTCCAAGGGCGCTATGGCTACACCTTC.

The CDR3 loop is CASSPTAAYGYTF. The CDR3 coding sequence is TGTGCCAGCAGCCCAACAGCTGCCTATGGCTACACCTTC. This chain connects TRBV6-6 to TRBJ1-2; D call uncertain. Germline CDR1 reads MNHNY; CDR2 reads SVGAGI (reference sequence). The germline V and J ends were trimmed by 6 bases and 4 bases, with 12 bases remaining between them. The CDR3 has 13 amino acids.

The rearrangement uses TRBV30 and TRBJ1-5; D remains unclear. Deletions cut 3 bases from V and 3 bases from J, with 12 bases between. This CDR3 comprises 14 residues. The germline gives CDR1 GTSNPN, CDR2 SVGIG (reference sequence). The CDR3 DNA follows: TGTGCCTGGAGGGTGGTGCAGTACAATCAGCCCCAGCATTTT. This sequence encodes CAWRVVQYNQPQHF.

The V call is TRBV10-3, the J call TRBJ2-7; no clear D gene. The CDR3 totals 11 residues. Per the germline V gene, CDR1 is ENHRY and CDR2 is SYGVKD. Trimming removed 6 bases at V and 4 bases at J, with 7 bases between. The CDR3 DNA follows: TGTGCCATCAGGTCTACATACGAGCAGTACTTC. Amino acid sequence: CAIRSTYEQYF.

The chain uses TRBV27 and TRBJ1-1; D ambiguous. Germline CDR1 is MNHEY and CDR2 is SMNVEV (reference sequence). The CDR3 consists of 14 residues. Trimming cost V 5 bases and J 3 bases, with 13 bases left between them. This CDR3 is CASSPIGLDTEAFF. For the CDR3, the DNA is TGTGCCAGCAGTCCAATAGGGTTGGACACTGAAGCTTTCTTT.

This clone was observed a single time. J is TRBJ1-3 and V is TRBV5-1; 10 bases align to TRBD1. Germline V lookup: CDR1 SGHRS, CDR2 YFSETQ. With V trimmed by 0 bases and J by 4 bases, 10 bases remained unmatched. The length of the CDR3 is 18 residues. CDR3 in amino acids: CASSLGPRQGATGNTIYF. The CDR3, as DNA: TGCGCCAGCAGCTTGGGACCAAGACAGGGGGCGACGGGAAACACCATATATTTT.

This chain joins TRBV19 and TRBJ2-3, with 8 bases matching TRBD2. The CDR3 runs to 13 residues. Germline CDR1 LNHDA, CDR2 SQIVND (reference sequence). J lost 2 bases, V lost 6 bases, and 1 base had no gene match. Written as DNA, the CDR3 is TGTGCCAGTAGGCGGGGGGCCACAGATACGCAGTATTTT. Translating gives CASRRGATDTQYF. The variable domain in full, with the rest retrieved from reference TRBV19 and TRBJ2-3, is DGGITQSPKYLFRKEGQNVTLSCEQNLNHDAMYWYRQDPGQGLRLIYYSQIVNDFQKGDIAEGYSVSREKKESFPLTVTSAQKNPTAFYLCASRRGATDTQYFGPGTRLTVL.

The count of this clone is one. The chain is built from TRBV30 and TRBJ2-1; TRBD2 matches at 11 bases. Looked up from germline, CDR1 is GTSNPN and CDR2 is SVGIG (reference sequence). There are 15 residues in the CDR3. J gave up 8 bases and V 0 bases, and 6 bases lay outside the gene matches. The chain's CDR3 is CAWSVGLAGGDEQFF. The CDR3 region has the DNA TGTGCCTGGAGTGTGGGCCTAGCGGGGGGAGATGAGCAGTTCTTC.

The J gene is TRBJ2-7, the V gene TRBV13; TRBD2 agrees at 9 bases. Germline-derived CDR1 and CDR2 are PRHDT and FYEKMQ (reference sequence). The CDR3 is 15 residues long. The V and J ends lost 2 bases and 2 bases, in that order; junction bases with no gene match: 4. Here the CDR3 reads CASSLIGGRAYEQYF. The CDR3 DNA reads TGTGCCAGCAGCTTAATAGGCGGGAGGGCCTACGAGCAGTACTTC. The full variable domain, completed using reference TRBV13 and TRBJ2-7, is AAGVIQSPRHLIKEKRETATLKCYPIPRHDTVYWYQQGPGQDPQFLISFYEKMQSDKGSIPDRFSAQQFSDYHSELNMSSLELGDSALYFCASSLIGGRAYEQYFGPGTRLTVT.

This rearrangement joins TRBV10-2 to TRBJ1-5; a weak D match, TRBD1 (5 bases). Trimming pared 1 base from V and 7 bases from J, leaving 14 bases between. This CDR3 comprises 15 residues. Germline lookup yields CDR1 WSHSY and CDR2 SAAADI. The CDR3 sequence: CASSELIGEGQPQHF. The CDR3 region has the DNA TGCGCCAGCAGTGAGTTGATAGGGGAGGGACAGCCCCAGCATTTT.

V is TRBV6-1 and J is TRBJ1-5, with D possibly TRBD1 on 6 matching bases. The germline V gene encodes CDR1 MNHNS and CDR2 SASEGT. The V and J ends lost 7 bases and 7 bases respectively, with 17 bases between them. CDR3 size: 14 residues. The CDR3 here is CASTTGGAGQPQHF. The CDR3 nucleotides are TGTGCCAGCACCACTGGGGGGGCGGGGCAGCCCCAGCATTTT.

Concerning this clone: An end of the junction does not agree with germline; a read error may underlie this. This chain connects TRBV5-1 to TRBJ2-5; D is undetermined. The CDR3 runs 11 residues. The V gene's germline CDR1 is SGHRS and CDR2 YFSETQ. CDR3 nucleotides: TGCGCCAGCAGCTCCGGTGACTCCCCGAACTTC. Protein: CASSSGDSPNF.

The chain combines TRBV15 with TRBJ1-2; the match to TRBD1 covers 10 bases. Germline CDR1 reads LNHNV; CDR2 reads YYDKDF (reference sequence). The CDR3 runs to 14 residues. V shed 7 bases and J 7 bases; nucleotides not matched to a gene: 9. The CDR3 region is CATTPGQGRFGYTF. DNA of the CDR3: TGTGCCACCACTCCGGGACAGGGGAGGTTTGGCTACACCTTC.

This rearrangement joins TRBV16 to TRBJ2-3, with TRBD2 as a possible D gene (6 bases). CDR3 length: 16 amino acids. The germline CDR1 and CDR2 sequences are KGHSY and FQNENV. Trimming cost V 0 bases and J 9 bases, with 19 bases left between them. The CDR3 protein is CASSQSPLTVSGTQYF. The CDR3, as DNA: TGTGCCAGCAGCCAATCTCCTTTGACTGTAAGCGGGACGCAGTATTTT.

The rearrangement uses TRBV15 and TRBJ1-6; D is possibly TRBD1 (5 bases). The CDR3 sequence is 14 residues long. The V gene's germline CDR1 is LNHNV and CDR2 YYDKDF (reference sequence). Trimming removed 1 base from V and 9 bases from J, with 10 bases in between. The CDR3 loop is CATSRGAGRSPLHF. The CDR3 region has the DNA TGTGCCACCAGCAGAGGGGCAGGGCGTTCACCCCTCCACTTT.

In its sample, this clone was seen once. The V call is TRBV11-1, the J call TRBJ1-1; 10 bases align to TRBD1. Germline values: CDR1 SGHAT, CDR2 FQDESV (reference sequence). The CDR3 has 17 amino acids. Trimming cost V 5 bases and J 5 bases; bases outside gene matches: 14. CDR3 region: CASSRILTGTGVTEAFF. The DNA of the CDR3 is TGTGCCAGCAGCCGTATACTTACCGGGACAGGGGTAACTGAAGCTTTCTTT.

The chain links TRBV18 to TRBJ1-2; no firm D call. Germline values: CDR1 KGHSH, CDR2 LQKENI. V was shortened by 2 bases and J by 10 bases, with 17 bases between the two germline ends. This CDR3 spans 14 amino acids. CDR3 bases: TGTGCCAGCTCACCAGAGTATCTGAGCTCTGCCTACACCTTC. Its protein product is CASSPEYLSSAYTF.

The chain carries TRBV7-3 and TRBJ2-1, with 10 positions matching TRBD2. Trimming cost V 2 bases and J 6 bases; bases outside gene matches: 19. Germline V gene lookup returns CDR1 SGHTA and CDR2 FQGTGA. The CDR3 is 20 amino acids. The CDR3 loop reads CASSLRTKTSLAGEVNEQFF. In DNA form, the CDR3 reads TGTGCCAGCAGCTTACGAACCAAGACGTCCCTAGCGGGAGAGGTCAATGAGCAGTTCTTC.

This sequence joins TRBV4-1 and TRBJ2-1; 10 bases fit TRBD2. Losses at the gene ends were 0 bases for V and 9 bases for J; bases not matched to a gene: 8. This CDR3 has 16 residues. Germline CDR1 and CDR2: MGHRA and YSYEKL. The CDR3 DNA reads TGCGCCAGCAGCCAAGATGGGAGCGGGAGGGCCGCTGAGCAGTTCTTC. Protein sequence: CASSQDGSGRAAEQFF.

The V and J genes are TRBV7-2 and TRBJ2-5; a weak D match, TRBD2 (6 bases). The V and J ends lost 5 bases and 5 bases respectively, with 24 bases between them. The V gene's germline CDR1 is SGHTA and CDR2 FQGNSA. The CDR3 extends over 17 amino acids. This chain's CDR3 is CASSHRLVQRLVETQYF. DNA for the CDR3: TGTGCCAGCAGCCATAGACTAGTGCAGAGGCTGGTGGAGACCCAGTACTTC.

The chain employs TRBV10-1 and TRBJ1-1; 8 bases fit TRBD1. Germline trimming cut 0 bases from V and 10 bases from J; bases unmatched to any gene: 4. The CDR3 spans 13 residues. Germline V gene lookup returns CDR1 WNHNN and CDR2 SYGVQD (reference sequence). The CDR3 DNA follows: TGCGCCAGCAGTGAGTCTCAGGGGGCCGCAGCTTTCTTT. Translation gives CASSESQGAAAFF.

The chain carries TRBV7-9 and TRBJ1-1; no reliable D call. In germline, CDR1 is SEHNR, CDR2 FQNEAQ (reference sequence). This CDR3 has 13 residues. Deletions cut 4 bases from V and 0 bases from J, with 6 bases between. In DNA form, the CDR3 reads TGTGCCAGCAGCTCCCCCATGAACACTGAAGCTTTCTTT. It translates to CASSSPMNTEAFF.

The J gene is TRBJ2-3, the V gene TRBV7-3, with 11 bases that match TRBD1. CDR1 SGHTA and CDR2 FQGTGA come from the germline V gene. The CDR3 loop spans 15 amino acids. V dropped 5 bases and J dropped 2; count of bases not matched to a gene: 3. The CDR3 region is CASSGDRGVTDTQYF. CDR3 DNA sequence: TGTGCCAGCAGCGGGGACAGGGGGGTCACAGATACGCAGTATTTT. Complete variable domain (other parts from reference TRBV7-3 and TRBJ2-3): GAGVSQTPSNKVTEKGKYVELRCDPISGHTALYWYRQSLGQGPEFLIYFQGTGAADDSGLPNDRFFAVRPEGSVSTLKIQRTERGDSAVYLCASSGDRGVTDTQYFGPGTRLTVL.

V usage is TRBV6-6 and J usage is TRBJ2-7, with D tentatively TRBD2 (6 bases). Trimming left V 0 bases short and J 3 bases short, with 12 bases between. CDR3 length: 15 residues. Germline-derived CDR1 and CDR2 are MNHNY and SVGAGI (reference sequence). The CDR3 region has the DNA TGTGCCAGCAGTTACTCGATAGCGGCGAACTACGAGCAGTACTTC. This gives the protein CASSYSIAANYEQYF.

The chain combines TRBV7-9 with TRBJ1-2; no clear D gene. This CDR3 spans 15 amino acids. Looked up from germline, CDR1 is SEHNR and CDR2 is FQNEAQ (reference sequence). V was cut by 5 bases and J by 2 bases, with 15 bases left in between. The CDR3 protein is CASSPLPSDNYGYTF. The CDR3 coding sequence is TGTGCCAGCAGCCCCCTGCCGAGTGACAACTATGGCTACACCTTC. Looking up the rest from reference TRBV7-9 and TRBJ1-2 gives the full variable domain: DTGVSQNPRHKITKRGQNVTFRCDPISEHNRLYWYRQTLGQGPEFLTYFQNEAQLEKSRLLSDRFSAERPKGSFSTLEIQRTEQGDSAMYLCASSPLPSDNYGYTFGSGTRLTVV.

This clone has just a few counts. This chain uses TRBV27 with TRBJ1-3; D call uncertain. Deletions cut 10 bases from V and 0 bases from J, with 7 bases between. Germline V gives CDR1 MNHEY, CDR2 SMNVEV (reference sequence). The CDR3 is made up of 12 amino acids. CDR3 loop: CATRGSGNTIYF. The CDR3 DNA reads TGTGCCACCAGAGGCTCTGGAAACACCATATATTTT.